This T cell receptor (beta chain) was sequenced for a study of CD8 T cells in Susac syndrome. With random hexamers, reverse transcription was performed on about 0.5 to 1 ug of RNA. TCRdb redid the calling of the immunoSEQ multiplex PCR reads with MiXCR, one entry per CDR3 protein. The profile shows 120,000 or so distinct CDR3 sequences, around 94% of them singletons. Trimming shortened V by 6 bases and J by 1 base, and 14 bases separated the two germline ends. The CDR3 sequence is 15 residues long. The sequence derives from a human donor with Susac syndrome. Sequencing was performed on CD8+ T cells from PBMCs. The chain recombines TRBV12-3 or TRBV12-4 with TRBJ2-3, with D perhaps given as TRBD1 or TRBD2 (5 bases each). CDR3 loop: CASSYGAGGTDTQYF. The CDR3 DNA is TGTGCCAGCAGCTACGGGGCAGGCGGCACAGATACGCAGTATTTT.